This record concerns one TCR beta chain sequence. The sample is drawn from a study of blood T cell repertoires in COVID-19. Across the whole study: Sites in the United States, Italy and Spain provided acute and convalescent COVID-19 samples.

Participants' reported clinical history set cohort assignment. TCRdb's table, derived via immunoSEQ multiplex PCR, lists solely in-frame clones and lacks some. The data contain a few hundred thousand clones, roughly 91% of them singletons. Germline CDR1 and CDR2: SGHRS and YFSETQ. The CDR3 runs 14 residues. V lost 10 bases and J lost 0, with 13 bases in between. The J gene is TRBJ2-2, the V gene TRBV5-1, with D perhaps matching TRBD1 (6 bases). The sample taken for sequencing was PBMCs or T cells enriched from blood (not recorded which). The sequence was collected from a woman aged 55 to 70 in a cohort exposed to, infected with or recovered from COVID-19 (not recorded which). CDR3 sequence (DNA): TGCGCCGCTCAGACAGGATCGAACACCGGGGAGCTGTTTTTT. Protein: CAAQTGSNTGELFF.